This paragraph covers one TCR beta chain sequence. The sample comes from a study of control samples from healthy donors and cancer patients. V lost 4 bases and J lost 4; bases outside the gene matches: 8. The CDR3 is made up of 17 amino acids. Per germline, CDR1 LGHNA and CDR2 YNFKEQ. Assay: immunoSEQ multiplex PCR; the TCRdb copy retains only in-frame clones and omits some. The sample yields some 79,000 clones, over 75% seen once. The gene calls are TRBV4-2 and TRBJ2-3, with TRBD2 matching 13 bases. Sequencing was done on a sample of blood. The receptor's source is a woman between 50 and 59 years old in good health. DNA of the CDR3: TGTGCCAGCAGCCCCCGGACTAGCGGGAGTGGCTCAGATACGCAGTATTTT. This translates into CASSPRTSGSGSDTQYF.